The T cell receptor (beta chain) under discussion was sequenced for a study of blood T cell repertoires in COVID-19. Overall study: The United States, Italy and Spain were the sources of the acute and convalescent COVID-19 samples. In each case, the material was cDNA or gDNA derived from T cells, B-cell-depleted T cells, or PBMCs.

The CDR3 sequence is 16 residues long. The V gene's germline CDR1 is LNHDA and CDR2 SQIVND (reference sequence). V dropped 6 bases and J dropped 0 bases, with 15 bases sitting between them. Participant age was about 18 to 89 years, and participants resided in 25 or so US areas. The repertoire was sequenced with immunoSEQ multiplex PCR; TCRdb's copy has only in-frame clones and lacks some. The table includes about 310,000 clones, approximately 89% detected once. This receptor was identified in a woman aged 25 to 39 who had recovered from COVID-19. What was sequenced was PBMCs or T cells enriched from blood (not recorded which). The chain recombines TRBV19 with TRBJ1-3; perhaps TRBD1 as D (5 bases). As DNA, the CDR3 is TGTGCCAGTAGAAACACAGGAATGATCTCTGGAAACACCATATATTTT. Amino acids: CASRNTGMISGNTIYF. The entire variable domain, with the rest obtained from reference TRBV19 and TRBJ1-3, is as follows: DGGITQSPKYLFRKEGQNVTLSCEQNLNHDAMYWYRQDPGQGLRLIYYSQIVNDFQKGDIAEGYSVSREKKESFPLTVTSAQKNPTAFYLCASRNTGMISGNTIYFGEGSWLTVV.